The 11 T cell receptor beta chains below come from one sample, sequenced in a study of blood T cell repertoires in COVID-19. TCRdb's copy holds only in-frame clones and misses some; the assay was immunoSEQ multiplex PCR. The table shows about 670,000 clones, with around 90% occurring only once. Sequenced material: peripheral blood. Receptor source: a woman between 18 and 30 years old with acute or convalescent COVID-19.

The V call is TRBV2, the J call TRBJ2-7; 9 positions agree with TRBD1. CDR3 length: 14 amino acids. Germline values: CDR1 SNHLY, CDR2 FYNNEI. Germline trimming cut 5 bases from V and 4 bases from J; bases unmatched to any gene: 6. CDR3 in amino acids: CASSRGQGRYEQYF. The DNA of the CDR3 is TGTGCCAGCAGTCGGGGACAGGGTAGATACGAGCAGTACTTC.

The genes are TRBV10-3 and TRBJ2-3; D is perhaps TRBD2 (6 bases). Trimming removed 10 bases from V and 2 bases from J, with 22 bases in between. The length of the CDR3 is 16 residues. The germline V gene has CDR1 ENHRY and CDR2 SYGVKD. CDR3 sequence: CATYTPEGSPTDTQYF. CDR3 nucleotide sequence: TGTGCCACTTACACTCCGGAGGGGTCCCCCACAGATACGCAGTATTTT.

This chain links TRBV5-1 with TRBJ1-5; 11 bases agree with TRBD1. Germline loops: CDR1 SGHRS, CDR2 YFSETQ. Trimming took 4 bases from V and 3 from J; bases not matched to a gene: 6. This CDR3 has 16 amino acids. CDR3 DNA sequence: TGCGCCAGCAGCGAGGGACAGGGGGGAAACAATCAGCCCCAGCATTTT. Its translation is CASSEGQGGNNQPQHF. Complete variable domain (other parts from reference TRBV5-1 and TRBJ1-5): KAGVTQTPRYLIKTRGQQVTLSCSPISGHRSVSWYQQTPGQGLQFLFEYFSETQRNKGNFPGRFSGRQFSNSRSEMNVSTLELGDSALYLCASSEGQGGNNQPQHFGDGTRLSIL.

The table lists this clone with a count of one. J is TRBJ1-2 and V is TRBV30, with D maybe TRBD1 (6 bases). CDR1 and CDR2 from the germline V gene are GTSNPN and SVGIG (reference sequence). The CDR3 runs 12 residues. The germline V and J ends were trimmed by 3 bases and 3 bases, with 8 bases remaining between them. As DNA, the CDR3 is TGTGCCTGGAGCAGGGGAGACTATGGCTACACCTTC. Residues: CAWSRGDYGYTF.

The genes are TRBV18 and TRBJ1-2; D is possibly TRBD1 (5 bases). The CDR3 is 14 residues long. Germline assignment: CDR1 KGHSH and CDR2 LQKENI. The chain's CDR3 is CASRGDQKDYGYTF. DNA of the CDR3: TGTGCTTCCCGGGGGGATCAAAAAGACTATGGCTACACCTTC.

The chain recombines TRBV18 with TRBJ2-1, with D unclear. This CDR3 is 17 amino acids long. With 3 bases removed from V and 0 bases from J, the gap between germline ends came to 15 bases. CDR1 is KGHSH and CDR2 is LQKENI in the germline V gene. The CDR3 DNA reads as TGTGCCAGCTCACCTCTAGATAACATGCCCTCCTACAATGAGCAGTTCTTC. Protein product: CASSPLDNMPSYNEQFF.

The chain links TRBV29-1 to TRBJ1-2; D gene uncertain. V was shortened by 0 bases and J by 5 bases, with 10 bases between the two germline ends. CDR3 size: 13 residues. Germline V gene data show CDR1 as SQVTM and CDR2 as ANQGSEA. The chain's CDR3 is CSVEDPSGYGYTF. In nucleotides, the CDR3 is TGCAGCGTTGAAGACCCCTCCGGTTATGGCTACACCTTC.

This rearrangement joins TRBV2 to TRBJ1-6; TRBD1 is a possible D gene (6 bases). Germline assignment: CDR1 SNHLY and CDR2 FYNNEI. The CDR3 is made up of 15 amino acids. V lost 6 bases and J 7 bases, leaving 16 bases between the germline ends. The chain's CDR3 is CASRDTGSGNSPLHF. CDR3 nucleotide sequence: TGTGCCAGCAGGGATACAGGGAGTGGAAATTCACCCCTCCACTTT.

V is TRBV9 and J is TRBJ1-1; a possible D gene is TRBD1 (6 bases). Trimming shortened V by 3 bases and J by 2 bases, and 11 bases separated the two germline ends. From germline, CDR1 is SGDLS and CDR2 YYNGEE. The length of the CDR3 is 14 residues. CDR3 DNA: TGTGCCAGCAGCGCGGACAGTACTAACACTGAAGCTTTCTTT. This encodes CASSADSTNTEAFF. The variable domain in full, completed from reference TRBV9 and TRBJ1-1, reads DSGVTQTPKHLITATGQRVTLRCSPRSGDLSVYWYQQSLDQGLQFLIQYYNGEERAKGNILERFSAQQFPDLHSELNLSSLELGDSALYFCASSADSTNTEAFFGQGTRLTVV.

The rearrangement links TRBV4-2 to TRBJ2-3; D possibly corresponds to TRBD2 (7 bases). The germline CDR1 and CDR2 sequences are LGHNA and YNFKEQ. V was cut by 0 bases and J by 4 bases, with 14 bases left in between. This CDR3 has 16 amino acids. The CDR3 sequence is CASSQDTGGGADTQYF. CDR3 sequence (DNA): TGTGCCAGCAGCCAAGATACGGGGGGCGGTGCAGATACGCAGTATTTT.

The J gene is TRBJ2-3, the V gene TRBV30, with 7 bases fitting TRBD2. Trimming removed 1 base from V and 1 base from J; junction bases left unmatched: 5. The CDR3 has 15 residues. Looked up from germline, CDR1 is GTSNPN and CDR2 is SVGIG (reference sequence). This chain's CDR3 is CAWSELAGGTDTQYF. The CDR3 DNA reads TGTGCCTGGAGTGAACTCGCGGGGGGCACAGATACGCAGTATTTT. Using reference TRBV30 and TRBJ2-3 for the parts outside the CDR3, the full variable domain is SQTIHQWPATLVQPVGSPLSLECTVEGTSNPNLYWYRQAAGRGLQLLFYSVGIGQISSEVPQNLSASRPQDRQFILSSKKLLLSDSGFYLCAWSELAGGTDTQYFGPGTRLTVL.